A single sample is the source of the 16 T cell receptor beta chains below, sequenced in a study of blood T cell repertoires in COVID-19. Repertoires were generated with immunoSEQ multiplex PCR, while TCRdb's copy carries only in-frame clones and drops some. Of about 110,000 clones listed, more than 70% are singletons. Source material: peripheral blood. These receptors were obtained from a man aged 45-60 years with active or convalescent COVID-19.

The chain joins TRBV5-1 to TRBJ2-1, with 9 positions matching TRBD2. This CDR3 comprises 15 residues. Germline-derived CDR1 and CDR2 are SGHRS and YFSETQ. Trimming cost V 4 bases and J 6 bases; bases outside gene matches: 8. CDR3 DNA: TGCGCCAGCAGCCCGACTAGCGGAATCTTCAATGAGCAGTTCTTC. This sequence encodes CASSPTSGIFNEQFF.

This sequence joins TRBV5-1 and TRBJ2-7; 7 bases line up with TRBD1. This CDR3 is built from 15 residues. V shed 3 bases, J shed 1 base, and the junction held 7 bases outside the gene matches. Germline V CDR1 and CDR2: SGHRS, YFSETQ. The CDR3 loop reads CASSSPDRPSYEQYF. The CDR3 DNA reads as TGCGCCAGCAGCTCGCCGGACAGGCCTTCCTACGAGCAGTACTTC.

V gene TRBV4-3 combines with J gene TRBJ2-7, with 9 bases identical to TRBD1. V shed 0 bases, J shed 6 bases, and the junction held 9 bases outside the gene matches. The length of the CDR3 is 16 residues. The germline CDR1 and CDR2 sequences are LGHNA and YSLEER. CDR3 bases: TGCGCCAGCAGCCAAGAACAGGGGACAGGGTCGTCCGAGCAGTACTTC. Protein sequence: CASSQEQGTGSSEQYF.

This clone was seen only once. The chain is built from TRBV14 and TRBJ2-5; 8 bases fit TRBD1. The CDR3 spans 15 residues. Trimming took 3 bases from V and 5 from J; bases not matched to a gene: 8. Germline V gene lookup returns CDR1 SGHDN and CDR2 FVKESK. The CDR3 loop reads CASSHPTGVGETQYF. Written as DNA, the CDR3 is TGTGCCAGCAGCCACCCGACAGGGGTCGGGGAGACCCAGTACTTC.

This CDR3 is CASRINRDSSYEQYF. CDR3 nucleotides: TGTGCCAGCAGAATAAACCGGGACAGCTCCTACGAGCAGTACTTC. V usage is TRBV6-5 and J usage is TRBJ2-7; 7 bases fit TRBD1. Trimming took 6 bases from V and 0 from J; bases not matched to a gene: 8. Germline V gene lookup returns CDR1 MNHEY and CDR2 SVGAGI. The CDR3 spans 15 residues.

The chain has TRBV7-9 and TRBJ1-6, with TRBD1 as a possible D gene (5 bases). V gave up 5 bases and J gave up 8 bases, with 16 bases separating them. CDR3 length: 15 residues. Germline CDR1 is SEHNR and CDR2 is FQNEAQ (reference sequence). CDR3 in amino acids: CASSLLGGADSPLHF. The CDR3 nucleotides are TGTGCCAGCAGCCTCTTAGGTGGGGCGGATTCACCCCTCCACTTT. Supplemented by reference TRBV7-9 and TRBJ1-6, the full variable domain reads DTGVSQNPRHKITKRGQNVTFRCDPISEHNRLYWYRQTLGQGPEFLTYFQNEAQLEKSRLLSDRFSAERPKGSFSTLEIQRTEQGDSAMYLCASSLLGGADSPLHFGNGTRLTVT.

This clone was counted once. The chain links TRBV18 to TRBJ2-1; 7 nucleotides align to TRBD1. Germline CDR1 is KGHSH and CDR2 is LQKENI. V was pared by 2 bases and J by 2 bases, with 12 bases of the junction left unmatched. The CDR3 covers 18 residues. CDR3 bases: TGTGCCAGCTCACCAAGAAATACGGCCGGGACAGCCTACAATGAGCAGTTCTTC. Its protein product is CASSPRNTAGTAYNEQFF.

This clone is categorized as medium-sized. This CDR3 is also generated by other DNA sequences in the sample. The V gene is TRBV9, the J gene TRBJ2-1; no firm D call. This CDR3 spans 15 amino acids. CDR1 SGDLS and CDR2 YYNGEE come from the germline V gene. V gave up 0 bases and J gave up 0 bases, with 7 bases separating them. For the CDR3, the DNA is TGTGCCAGCAGCGTAGGGCAAAACTCCTACAATGAGCAGTTCTTC. The encoded protein is CASSVGQNSYNEQFF.

This clone was seen more than once but under ten times. This chain connects TRBV18 to TRBJ1-2; D is perhaps TRBD1 (5 bases). The CDR3 totals 15 residues. CDR1 and CDR2 (germline): KGHSH, LQKENI. V was clipped by 3 bases and J by 8 bases, with 19 bases between them. Written as DNA, the CDR3 is TGTGCCAGCTCACCGACGACGGACGGCGGGGGGGGCTACACCTTC. Translated: CASSPTTDGGGGYTF.

This chain connects TRBV29-1 to TRBJ1-1; TRBD1 aligns across 7 bases. Per the germline V gene, CDR1 is SQVTM and CDR2 is ANQGSEA. The V gene end was trimmed by 4 bases and the J gene end by 4 bases; junction bases not matched to a gene: 9. The CDR3 spans 14 residues. The CDR3 DNA sequence: TGCAGCGTTGCGCCAGGGGGTTTTGGCACTGAAGCTTTCTTT. Translated: CSVAPGGFGTEAFF.

The V gene is TRBV24-1, the J gene TRBJ1-5; D not certain. V lost 0 bases, J lost 6 bases, and 8 bases lay in between. Germline V CDR1 and CDR2: KGHDR, SFDVKD. The CDR3 sequence is 14 residues long. The CDR3, as DNA: TGTGCCACCAGTGATTTGGATCACTCTCAGCCCCAGCATTTT. It is translated as CATSDLDHSQPQHF.

This clone was recorded once. The CDR3: CASEGGSFYPYEQYF. The CDR3 coding sequence is TGTGCCAGCGAGGGAGGATCTTTTTACCCCTACGAGCAGTACTTC. The chain recombines TRBV25-1 with TRBJ2-7; TRBD2 might be the D (6 bases). The germline V gene encodes CDR1 MGHDK and CDR2 SYGVNS. CDR3 size: 15 residues. Trimming cost V 8 bases and J 2 bases, with 19 bases left between them.

The rearrangement links TRBV19 to TRBJ1-1; 11 bases agree with TRBD1. J lost 8 bases, V lost 5 bases, and 10 bases had no gene match. The CDR3 spans 15 residues. Germline CDR1 is LNHDA and CDR2 is SQIVND (reference sequence). The CDR3 loop is CASSVYGQGAKEAFF. CDR3 nucleotide sequence: TGTGCCAGTAGTGTCTACGGACAGGGGGCAAAGGAAGCTTTCTTT.

The V gene is TRBV5-1, the J gene TRBJ2-2, with 10 nucleotides matching TRBD1. V dropped 4 bases and J dropped 5; count of bases not matched to a gene: 8. Germline CDR1 and CDR2: SGHRS and YFSETQ. CDR3 size: 16 residues. CDR3 in DNA: TGCGCCAGCAGCAATCCGGGACAGGGGCGAACCGGGGAGCTGTTTTTT. Translation gives CASSNPGQGRTGELFF. The full variable domain, rest sourced from reference TRBV5-1 and TRBJ2-2, is KAGVTQTPRYLIKTRGQQVTLSCSPISGHRSVSWYQQTPGQGLQFLFEYFSETQRNKGNFPGRFSGRQFSNSRSEMNVSTLELGDSALYLCASSNPGQGRTGELFFGEGSRLTVL.

Only a few counts were recorded for this clone. V usage is TRBV19 and J usage is TRBJ1-2, with TRBD1 as a possible D gene (5 bases). Germline V gene lookup returns CDR1 LNHDA and CDR2 SQIVND (reference sequence). The length of the CDR3 is 16 residues. Trimming cost V 4 bases and J 3 bases, with 18 bases left between them. CDR3 nucleotides: TGTGCCAGTAGTACTGCCGCGACAGCGATCCACTATGGCTACACCTTC. Encoded protein: CASSTAATAIHYGYTF. Variable domain in full (rest from reference TRBV19 and TRBJ1-2): DGGITQSPKYLFRKEGQNVTLSCEQNLNHDAMYWYRQDPGQGLRLIYYSQIVNDFQKGDIAEGYSVSREKKESFPLTVTSAQKNPTAFYLCASSTAATAIHYGYTFGSGTRLTVV.

This chain joins TRBV29-1 and TRBJ2-3; D unresolved. Germline CDR1 reads SQVTM; CDR2 reads ANQGSEA. The germline V and J ends were trimmed by 8 bases and 7 bases, with 13 bases remaining between them. The CDR3 has 11 residues. CDR3 residues: CSQMRLNTQYF. CDR3 DNA: TGCAGCCAGATGCGGTTAAATACGCAGTATTTT.